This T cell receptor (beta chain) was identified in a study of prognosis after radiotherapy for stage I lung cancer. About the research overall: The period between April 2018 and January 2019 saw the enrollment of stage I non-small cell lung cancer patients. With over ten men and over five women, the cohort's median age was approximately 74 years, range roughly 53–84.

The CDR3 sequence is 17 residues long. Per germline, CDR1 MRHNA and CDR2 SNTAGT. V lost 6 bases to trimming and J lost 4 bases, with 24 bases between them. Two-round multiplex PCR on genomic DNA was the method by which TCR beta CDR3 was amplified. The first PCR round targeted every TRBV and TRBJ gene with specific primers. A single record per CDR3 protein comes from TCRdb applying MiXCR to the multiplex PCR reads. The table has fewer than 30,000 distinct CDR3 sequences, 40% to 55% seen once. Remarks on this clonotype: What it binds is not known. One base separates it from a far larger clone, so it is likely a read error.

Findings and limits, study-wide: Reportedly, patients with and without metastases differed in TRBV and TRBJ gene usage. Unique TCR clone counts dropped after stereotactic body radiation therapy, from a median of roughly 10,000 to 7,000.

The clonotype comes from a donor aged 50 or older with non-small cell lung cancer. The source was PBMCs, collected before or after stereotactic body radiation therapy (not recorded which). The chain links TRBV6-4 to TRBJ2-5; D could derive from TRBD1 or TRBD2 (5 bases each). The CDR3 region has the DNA TGTGCCAGCAGGCCCACCTGGTCAATTATGGGACGAGAGACCCAGTACTTC. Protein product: CASRPTWSIMGRETQYF.